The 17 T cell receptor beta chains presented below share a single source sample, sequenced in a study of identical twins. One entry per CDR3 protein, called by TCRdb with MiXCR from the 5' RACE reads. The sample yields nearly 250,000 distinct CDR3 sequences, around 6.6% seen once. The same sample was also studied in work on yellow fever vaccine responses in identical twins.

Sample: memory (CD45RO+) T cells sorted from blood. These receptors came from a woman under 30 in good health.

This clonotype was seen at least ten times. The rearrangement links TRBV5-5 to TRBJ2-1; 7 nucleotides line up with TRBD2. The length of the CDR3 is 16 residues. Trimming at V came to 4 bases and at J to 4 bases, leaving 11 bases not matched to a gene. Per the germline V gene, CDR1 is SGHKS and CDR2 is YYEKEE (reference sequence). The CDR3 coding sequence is TGTGCCAGCAGCCGGGGAACGGGGGGATCTTACAATGAGCAGTTCTTC. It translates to CASSRGTGGSYNEQFF. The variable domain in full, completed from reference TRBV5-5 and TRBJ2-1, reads DAGVTQSPTHLIKTRGQQVTLRCSPISGHKSVSWYQQVLGQGPQFIFQYYEKEERGRGNFPDRFSARQFPNYSSELNVNALLLGDSALYLCASSRGTGGSYNEQFFGPGTRLTVL.

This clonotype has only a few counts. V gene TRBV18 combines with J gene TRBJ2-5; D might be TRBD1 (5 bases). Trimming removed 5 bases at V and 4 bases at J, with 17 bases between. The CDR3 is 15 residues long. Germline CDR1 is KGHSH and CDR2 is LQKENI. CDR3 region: CASSNTKQGTETQYF. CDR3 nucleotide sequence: TGTGCCAGCTCAAACACCAAGCAGGGTACAGAGACCCAGTACTTC.

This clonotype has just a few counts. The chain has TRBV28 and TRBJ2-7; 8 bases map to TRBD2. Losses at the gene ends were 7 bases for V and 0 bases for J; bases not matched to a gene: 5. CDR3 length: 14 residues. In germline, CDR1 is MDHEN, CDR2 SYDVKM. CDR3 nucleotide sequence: TGTGCCAGCATTTCGGGGGGGAGCTCCTACGAGCAGTACGTC. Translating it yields CASISGGSSYEQYV.

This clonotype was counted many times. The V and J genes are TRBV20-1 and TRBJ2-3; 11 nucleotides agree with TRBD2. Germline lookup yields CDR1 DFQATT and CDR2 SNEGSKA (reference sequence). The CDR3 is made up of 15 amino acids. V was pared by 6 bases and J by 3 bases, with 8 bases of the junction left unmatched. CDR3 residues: CSATMTSGKTDTQYF. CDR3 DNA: TGCAGTGCCACAATGACTAGCGGGAAAACAGATACGCAGTATTTT.

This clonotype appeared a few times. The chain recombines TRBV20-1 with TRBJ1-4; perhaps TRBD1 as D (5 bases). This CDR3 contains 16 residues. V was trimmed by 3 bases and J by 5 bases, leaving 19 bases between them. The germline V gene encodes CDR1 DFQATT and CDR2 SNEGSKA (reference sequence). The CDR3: CSASTGQGGRNEKLFF. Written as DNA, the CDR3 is TGCAGTGCTAGTACGGGGCAGGGAGGGAGGAATGAAAAACTGTTTTTT.

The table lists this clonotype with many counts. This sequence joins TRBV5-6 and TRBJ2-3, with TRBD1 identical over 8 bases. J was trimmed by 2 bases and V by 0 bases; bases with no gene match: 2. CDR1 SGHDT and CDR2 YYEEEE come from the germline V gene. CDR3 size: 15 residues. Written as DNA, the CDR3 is TGTGCCAGCAGCTTGGTGGACAGGGACACAGATACGCAGTATTTT. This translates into CASSLVDRDTDTQYF.

The CDR3 DNA reads as TGTGCCAGCAGCCCGAGACTAGCGAAGCGGCGTATCCAAGAGACCCAGTACTTC. Translated, it gives CASSPRLAKRRIQETQYF. This chain links TRBV21-1 with TRBJ2-5; the table assigns TRBD2, which was not confirmed against the DNA. TRBV21-1 is labeled a pseudogene. The CDR3 extends over 18 amino acids.

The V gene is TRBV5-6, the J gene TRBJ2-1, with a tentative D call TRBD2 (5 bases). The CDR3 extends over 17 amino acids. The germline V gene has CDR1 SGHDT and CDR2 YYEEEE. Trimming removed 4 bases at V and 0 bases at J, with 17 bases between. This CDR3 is CASSPGITQSSYNEQFF. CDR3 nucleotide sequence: TGTGCCAGCAGCCCCGGGATTACCCAAAGCTCCTACAATGAGCAGTTCTTC.

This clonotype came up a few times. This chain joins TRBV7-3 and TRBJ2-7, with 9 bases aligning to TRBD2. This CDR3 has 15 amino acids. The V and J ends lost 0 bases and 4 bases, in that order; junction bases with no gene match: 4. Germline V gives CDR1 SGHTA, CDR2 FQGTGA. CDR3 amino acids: CASSLTGGLAYEQYF. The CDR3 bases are TGTGCCAGCAGCTTAACGGGCGGACTAGCGTACGAGCAGTACTTC. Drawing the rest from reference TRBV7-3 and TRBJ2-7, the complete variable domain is GAGVSQTPSNKVTEKGKYVELRCDPISGHTALYWYRQSLGQGPEFLIYFQGTGAADDSGLPNDRFFAVRPEGSVSTLKIQRTERGDSAVYLCASSLTGGLAYEQYFGPGTRLTVT.

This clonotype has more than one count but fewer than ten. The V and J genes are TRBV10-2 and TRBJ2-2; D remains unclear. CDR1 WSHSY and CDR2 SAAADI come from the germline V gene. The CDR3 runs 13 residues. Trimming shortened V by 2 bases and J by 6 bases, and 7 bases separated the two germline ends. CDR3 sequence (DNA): TGCGCCAGCAGTGAGGTCGGGCCCGGGGAGCTGTTTTTT. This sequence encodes CASSEVGPGELFF.

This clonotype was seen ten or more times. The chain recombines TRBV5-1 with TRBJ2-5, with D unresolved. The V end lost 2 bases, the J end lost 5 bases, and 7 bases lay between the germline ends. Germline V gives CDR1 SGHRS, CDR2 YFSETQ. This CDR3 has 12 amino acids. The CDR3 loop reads CASSFNGETQYF. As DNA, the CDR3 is TGCGCCAGCAGCTTCAACGGGGAGACCCAGTACTTC.

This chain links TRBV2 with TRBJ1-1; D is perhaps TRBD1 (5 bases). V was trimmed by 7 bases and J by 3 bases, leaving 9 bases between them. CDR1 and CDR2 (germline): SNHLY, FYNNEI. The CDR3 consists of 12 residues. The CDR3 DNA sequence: TGTGCCAGCACGAGACAGTACACTGAAGCTTTCTTT. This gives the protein CASTRQYTEAFF.

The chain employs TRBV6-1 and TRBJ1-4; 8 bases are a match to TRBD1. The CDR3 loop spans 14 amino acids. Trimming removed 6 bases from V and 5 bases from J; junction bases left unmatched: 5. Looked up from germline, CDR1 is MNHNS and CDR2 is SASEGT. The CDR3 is CASRPDRGNEKLFF. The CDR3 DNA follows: TGTGCCAGCAGGCCCGACAGGGGAAATGAAAAACTGTTTTTT.

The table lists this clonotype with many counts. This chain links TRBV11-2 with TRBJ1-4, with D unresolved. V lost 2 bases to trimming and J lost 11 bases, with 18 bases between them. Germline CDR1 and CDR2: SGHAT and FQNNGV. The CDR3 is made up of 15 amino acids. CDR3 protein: CASSLLFASEEKLFF. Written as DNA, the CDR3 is TGTGCCAGCAGCTTATTGTTTGCTTCCGAGGAGAAACTGTTTTTT.

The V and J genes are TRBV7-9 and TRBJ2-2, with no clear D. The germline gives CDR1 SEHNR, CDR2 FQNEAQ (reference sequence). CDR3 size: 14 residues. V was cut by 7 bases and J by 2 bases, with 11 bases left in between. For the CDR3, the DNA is TGTGCCAGCATCGTCGCCCGAAACACCGGGGAGCTGTTTTTT. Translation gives CASIVARNTGELFF.

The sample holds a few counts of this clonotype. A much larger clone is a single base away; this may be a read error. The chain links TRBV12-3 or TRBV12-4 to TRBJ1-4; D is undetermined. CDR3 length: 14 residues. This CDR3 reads CVSSQTPRREKLFF. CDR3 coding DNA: TGTGTCAGCAGCCAGACACCTAGGCGGGAAAAACTGTTTTTT.

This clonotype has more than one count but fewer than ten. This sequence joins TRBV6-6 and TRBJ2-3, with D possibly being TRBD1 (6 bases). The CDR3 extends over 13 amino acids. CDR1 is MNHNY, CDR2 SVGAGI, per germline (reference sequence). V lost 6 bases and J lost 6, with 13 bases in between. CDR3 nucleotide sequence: TGTGCCAGCAGGAAAGGGACATCCGATACGCAGTATTTT. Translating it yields CASRKGTSDTQYF.